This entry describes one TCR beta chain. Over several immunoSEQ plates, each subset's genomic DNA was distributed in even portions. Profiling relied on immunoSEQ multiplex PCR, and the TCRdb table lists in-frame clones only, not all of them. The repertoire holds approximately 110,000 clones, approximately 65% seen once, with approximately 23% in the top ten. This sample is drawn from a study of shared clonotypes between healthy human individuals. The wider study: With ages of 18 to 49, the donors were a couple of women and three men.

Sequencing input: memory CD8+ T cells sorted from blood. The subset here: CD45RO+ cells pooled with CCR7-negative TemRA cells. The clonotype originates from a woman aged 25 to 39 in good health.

The CDR3 DNA sequence: TGTGCCAGCAGTTTTCGGACAGGGATATATGGCTACACCTTC. Residues: CASSFRTGIYGYTF. The gene calls are TRBV27 and TRBJ1-2, with 8 bases fitting TRBD1. Germline CDR1 MNHEY, CDR2 SMNVEV (reference sequence). This CDR3 is built from 14 residues. Trimming removed 3 bases from V and 5 bases from J; junction bases left unmatched: 5.